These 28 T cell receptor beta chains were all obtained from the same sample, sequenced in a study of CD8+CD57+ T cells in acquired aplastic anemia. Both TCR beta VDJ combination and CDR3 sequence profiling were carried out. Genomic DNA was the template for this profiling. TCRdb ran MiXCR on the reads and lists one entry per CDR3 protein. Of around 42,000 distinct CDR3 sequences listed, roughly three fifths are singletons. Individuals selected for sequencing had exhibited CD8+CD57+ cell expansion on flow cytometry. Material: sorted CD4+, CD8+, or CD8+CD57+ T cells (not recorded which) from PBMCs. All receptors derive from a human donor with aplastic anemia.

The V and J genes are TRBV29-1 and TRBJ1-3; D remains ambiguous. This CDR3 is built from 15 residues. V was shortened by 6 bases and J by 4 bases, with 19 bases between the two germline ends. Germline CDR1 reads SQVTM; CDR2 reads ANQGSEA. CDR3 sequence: CSVLTGEASGNTIYF. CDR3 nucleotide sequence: TGCAGCGTCCTAACCGGTGAAGCGTCCGGAAACACCATATATTTT.

The CDR3 region has the DNA TGTGCCACCAGCGGGACTAGCGTCGCCAGCACAGATACGCAGTATTTT. It is translated as CATSGTSVASTDTQYF. The chain is built from TRBV15 and TRBJ2-3; 10 positions match TRBD2. The germline V gene has CDR1 LNHNV and CDR2 YYDKDF (reference sequence). The J segment lost 0 bases and the V segment lost 5 bases, leaving 5 bases of the junction unmatched. The CDR3 totals 16 residues.

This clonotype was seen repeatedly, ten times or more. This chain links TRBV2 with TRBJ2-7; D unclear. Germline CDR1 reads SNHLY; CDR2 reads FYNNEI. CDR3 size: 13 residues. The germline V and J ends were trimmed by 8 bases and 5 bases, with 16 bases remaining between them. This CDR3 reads CASAQAEGDEQYF. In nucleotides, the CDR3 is TGTGCCAGCGCCCAGGCGGAAGGAGACGAGCAGTACTTC.

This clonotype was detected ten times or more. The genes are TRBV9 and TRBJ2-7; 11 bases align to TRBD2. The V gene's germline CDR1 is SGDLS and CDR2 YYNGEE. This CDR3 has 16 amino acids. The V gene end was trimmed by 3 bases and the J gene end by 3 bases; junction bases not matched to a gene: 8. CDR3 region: CASSGPLAGGYYEQYF. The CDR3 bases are TGTGCCAGCAGCGGCCCCCTAGCGGGGGGCTACTACGAGCAGTACTTC.

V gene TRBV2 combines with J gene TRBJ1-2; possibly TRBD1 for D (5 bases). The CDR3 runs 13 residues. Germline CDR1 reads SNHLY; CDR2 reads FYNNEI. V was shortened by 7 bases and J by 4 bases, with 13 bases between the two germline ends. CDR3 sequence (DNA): TGTGCCAGCAAAGAAGGGGTTAGCTATGGCTACACCTTC. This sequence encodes CASKEGVSYGYTF.

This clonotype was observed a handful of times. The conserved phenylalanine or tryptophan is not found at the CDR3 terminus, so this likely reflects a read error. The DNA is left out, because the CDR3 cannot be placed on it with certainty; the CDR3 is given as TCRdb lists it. The CDR3 here is CATSRDSPGSY. The chain joins TRBV15 to TRBJ2-5. Germline-derived CDR1 and CDR2 are LNHNV and YYDKDF (reference sequence). The CDR3 comprises 11 residues, both ends counted.

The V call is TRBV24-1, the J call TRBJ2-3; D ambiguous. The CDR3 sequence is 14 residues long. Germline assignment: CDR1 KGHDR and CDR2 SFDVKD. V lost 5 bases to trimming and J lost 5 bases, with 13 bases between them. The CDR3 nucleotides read TGTGCCACCAGTGCTGGGGTGAGTGGAGATACGCAGTATTTT. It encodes CATSAGVSGDTQYF.

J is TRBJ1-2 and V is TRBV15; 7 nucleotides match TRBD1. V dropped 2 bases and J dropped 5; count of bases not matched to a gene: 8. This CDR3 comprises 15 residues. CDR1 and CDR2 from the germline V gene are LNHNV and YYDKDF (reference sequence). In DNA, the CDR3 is TGTGCCACCAGCAGATCATCCGGGACAGTATATGGCTACACCTTC. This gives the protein CATSRSSGTVYGYTF.

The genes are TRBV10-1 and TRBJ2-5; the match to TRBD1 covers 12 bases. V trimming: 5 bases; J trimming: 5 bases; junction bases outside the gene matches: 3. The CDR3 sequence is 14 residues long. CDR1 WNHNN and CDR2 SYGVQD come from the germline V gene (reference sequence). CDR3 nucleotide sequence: TGCGCCAGCAGTTGGGACAGGGGGCGTGAGACCCAGTACTTC. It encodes CASSWDRGRETQYF.

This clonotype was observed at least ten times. CDR3 DNA: TGTGCCAGCAGTGTGGACGGCGTCTCCTACGAGCAGTACTTC. Amino acid sequence: CASSVDGVSYEQYF. The rearrangement joins TRBV6-1 to TRBJ2-7; no reliable D call. Germline V CDR1 and CDR2: MNHNS, SASEGT. The V and J ends lost 4 bases and 0 bases respectively, with 10 bases between them. The CDR3 runs 14 residues.

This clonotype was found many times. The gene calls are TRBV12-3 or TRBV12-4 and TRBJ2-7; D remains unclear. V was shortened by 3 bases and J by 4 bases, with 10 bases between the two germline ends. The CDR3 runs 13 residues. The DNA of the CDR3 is TGTGCCAGCAGTTTCTCCGCAGCTTACGAGCAGTACTTC. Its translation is CASSFSAAYEQYF.

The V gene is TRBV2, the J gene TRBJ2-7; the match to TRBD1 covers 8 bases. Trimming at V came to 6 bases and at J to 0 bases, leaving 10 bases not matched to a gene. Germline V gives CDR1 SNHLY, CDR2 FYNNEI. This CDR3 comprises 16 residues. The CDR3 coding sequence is TGTGCCAGCAGAGGCAGGGGGCTGAAAAGCTCCTACGAGCAGTACTTC. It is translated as CASRGRGLKSSYEQYF.

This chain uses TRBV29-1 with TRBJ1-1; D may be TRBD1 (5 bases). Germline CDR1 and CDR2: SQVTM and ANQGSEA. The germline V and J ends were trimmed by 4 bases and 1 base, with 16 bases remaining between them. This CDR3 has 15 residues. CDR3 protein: CSVVLGGTANTEAFF. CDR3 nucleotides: TGCAGCGTTGTGCTGGGGGGTACAGCGAACACTGAAGCTTTCTTT.

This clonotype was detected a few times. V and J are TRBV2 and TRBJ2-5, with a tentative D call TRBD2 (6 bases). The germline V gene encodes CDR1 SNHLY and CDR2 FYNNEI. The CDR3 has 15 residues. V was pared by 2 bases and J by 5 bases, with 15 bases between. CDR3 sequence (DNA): TGTGCCAGCAGTGAACTAGCGCTAGCAGCGGAGACCCAGTACTTC. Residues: CASSELALAAETQYF.

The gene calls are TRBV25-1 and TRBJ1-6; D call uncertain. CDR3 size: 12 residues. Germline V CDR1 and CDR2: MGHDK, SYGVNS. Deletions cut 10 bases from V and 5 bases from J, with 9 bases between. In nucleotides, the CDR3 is TGTGCCAACCAGTGGGATAATTCACCCCTCCACTTT. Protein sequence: CANQWDNSPLHF.

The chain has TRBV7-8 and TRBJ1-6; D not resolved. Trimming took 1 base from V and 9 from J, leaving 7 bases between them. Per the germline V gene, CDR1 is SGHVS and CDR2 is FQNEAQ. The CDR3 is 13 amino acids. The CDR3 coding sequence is TGTGCCAGCAGCTTAGACGGGGTTTCACCCCTCCACTTT. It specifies CASSLDGVSPLHF.

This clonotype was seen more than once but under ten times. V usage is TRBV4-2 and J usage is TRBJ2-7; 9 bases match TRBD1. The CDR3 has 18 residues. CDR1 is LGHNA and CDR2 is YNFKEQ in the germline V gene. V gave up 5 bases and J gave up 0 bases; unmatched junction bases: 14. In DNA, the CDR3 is TGTGCCAGCAGCGGTGGGACAGGGTCTACTTTGGACTCCTACGAGCAGTACTTC. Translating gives CASSGGTGSTLDSYEQYF.

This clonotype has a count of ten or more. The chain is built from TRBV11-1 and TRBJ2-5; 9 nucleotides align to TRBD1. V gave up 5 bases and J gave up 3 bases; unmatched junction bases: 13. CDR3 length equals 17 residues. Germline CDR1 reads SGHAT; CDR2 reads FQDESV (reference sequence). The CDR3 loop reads CASSPGQGPLREETQYF. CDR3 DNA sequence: TGTGCCAGCAGCCCAGGACAGGGGCCGCTTCGGGAAGAGACCCAGTACTTC.

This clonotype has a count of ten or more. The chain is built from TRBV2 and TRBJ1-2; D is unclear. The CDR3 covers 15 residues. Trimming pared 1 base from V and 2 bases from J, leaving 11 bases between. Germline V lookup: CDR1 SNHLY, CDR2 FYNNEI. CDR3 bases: TGTGCCAGCAGTGAAGGTTCACCCTGGAACTATGGCTACACCTTC. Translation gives CASSEGSPWNYGYTF.

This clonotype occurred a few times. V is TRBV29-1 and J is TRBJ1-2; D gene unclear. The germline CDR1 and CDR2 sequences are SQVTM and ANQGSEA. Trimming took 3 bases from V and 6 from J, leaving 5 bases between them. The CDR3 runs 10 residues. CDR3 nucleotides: TGCAGCGTTGACTCCGATGGCTACACCTTC. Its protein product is CSVDSDGYTF.

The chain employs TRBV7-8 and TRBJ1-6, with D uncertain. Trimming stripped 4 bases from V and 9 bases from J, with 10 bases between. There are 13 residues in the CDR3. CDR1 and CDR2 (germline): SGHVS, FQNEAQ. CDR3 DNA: TGTGCCAGCAGCTCGGGTGCTTCTTCACCCCTCCACTTT. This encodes CASSSGASSPLHF.

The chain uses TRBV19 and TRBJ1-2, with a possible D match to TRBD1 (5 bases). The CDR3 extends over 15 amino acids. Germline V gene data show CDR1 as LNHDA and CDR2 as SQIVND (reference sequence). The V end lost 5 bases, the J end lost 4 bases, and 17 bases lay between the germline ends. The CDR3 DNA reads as TGTGCCAGTAGTGCCCTTAGTAAGGGGTCCTATGGCTACACCTTC. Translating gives CASSALSKGSYGYTF.

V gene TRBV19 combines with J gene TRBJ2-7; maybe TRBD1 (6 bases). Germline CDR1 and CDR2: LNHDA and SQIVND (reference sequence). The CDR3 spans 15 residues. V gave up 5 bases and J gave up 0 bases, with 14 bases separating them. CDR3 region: CASSSRGQGSYEQYF. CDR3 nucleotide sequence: TGTGCCAGTAGTTCCAGGGGTCAGGGCTCCTACGAGCAGTACTTC.

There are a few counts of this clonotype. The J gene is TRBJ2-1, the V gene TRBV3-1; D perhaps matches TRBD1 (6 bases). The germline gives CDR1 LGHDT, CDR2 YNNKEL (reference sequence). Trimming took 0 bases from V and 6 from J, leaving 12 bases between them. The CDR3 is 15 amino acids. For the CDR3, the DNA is TGTGCCAGCAGCCAAGATCCGAGGGGGAGCAATGAGCAGTTCTTC. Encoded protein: CASSQDPRGSNEQFF.

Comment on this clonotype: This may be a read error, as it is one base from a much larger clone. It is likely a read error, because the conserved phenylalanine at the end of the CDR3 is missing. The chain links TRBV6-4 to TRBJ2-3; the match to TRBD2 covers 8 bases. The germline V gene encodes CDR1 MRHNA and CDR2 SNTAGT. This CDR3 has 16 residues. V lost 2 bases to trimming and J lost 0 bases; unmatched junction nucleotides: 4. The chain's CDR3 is CASSDEGGGSTDTQYL. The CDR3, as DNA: TGTGCCAGCAGTGACGAGGGCGGGGGGAGCACAGATACGCAGTATCTT.

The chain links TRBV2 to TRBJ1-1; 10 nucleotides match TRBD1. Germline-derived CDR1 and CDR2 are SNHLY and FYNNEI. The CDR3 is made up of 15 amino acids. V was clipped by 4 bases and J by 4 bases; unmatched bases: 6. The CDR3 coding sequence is TGTGCCAGCAGTGGGACAGGGGGGTACGGCACTGAAGCTTTCTTT. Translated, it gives CASSGTGGYGTEAFF.

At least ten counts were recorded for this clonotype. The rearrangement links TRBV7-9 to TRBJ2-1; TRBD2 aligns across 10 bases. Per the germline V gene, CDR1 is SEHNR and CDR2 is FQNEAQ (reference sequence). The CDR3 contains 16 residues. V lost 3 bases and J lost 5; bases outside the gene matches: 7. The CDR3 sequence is CASSFLLAGVHNEQFF. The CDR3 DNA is TGTGCCAGCAGCTTCCTCCTAGCGGGGGTTCACAATGAGCAGTTCTTC.

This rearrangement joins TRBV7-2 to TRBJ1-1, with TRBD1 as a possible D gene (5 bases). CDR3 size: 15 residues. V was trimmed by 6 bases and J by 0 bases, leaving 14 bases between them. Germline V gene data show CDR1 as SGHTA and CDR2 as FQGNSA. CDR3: CASRQRTGMNTEAFF. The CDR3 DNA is TGTGCCAGCAGGCAAAGAACAGGAATGAACACTGAAGCTTTCTTT.